This TCR beta chain is drawn from a study of low-dose radiotherapy and immunotherapy resistance in tumors. Across the study: Radiation delivery to Cohort 1 consisted of 0.5 Gy per fraction every 2 weeks, summing to 6.5 Gy.

PCR amplification of the TCRs was performed with Phusion for 15 to 25 PCR cycles, and it relied on a constant-region primer together with a V-primer adapter. Each CDR3 protein gets one entry after TCRdb re-called the reads with MiXCR. The sample has tens of thousands of distinct CDR3 sequences, about 12% seen once. Time point defined: before trial treatment. Notes on this clonotype: It is unclear where the CDR3 begins or ends on the DNA, so no DNA is shown, and the CDR3 is as TCRdb lists it.

The receptor was derived from a female donor with ovarian cancer. The material sequenced was PBMCs, taken before treatment.

The CDR3: CAITGDSALYLCASSFESEQYF. The chain joins TRBV10-3 to TRBJ2-7; the listed D gene, TRBD2, was not tested against the DNA. In germline, CDR1 is ENHRY, CDR2 SYGVKD. The CDR3 length is 22 residues, termini included.